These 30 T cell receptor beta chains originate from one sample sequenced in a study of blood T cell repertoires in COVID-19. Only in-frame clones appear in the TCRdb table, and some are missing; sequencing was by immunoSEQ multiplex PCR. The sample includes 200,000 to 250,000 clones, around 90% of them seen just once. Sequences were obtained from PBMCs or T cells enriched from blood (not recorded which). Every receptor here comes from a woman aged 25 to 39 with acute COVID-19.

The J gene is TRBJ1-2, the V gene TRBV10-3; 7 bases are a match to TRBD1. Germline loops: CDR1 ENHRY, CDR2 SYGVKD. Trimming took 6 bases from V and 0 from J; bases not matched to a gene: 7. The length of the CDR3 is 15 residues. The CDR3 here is CAIREGQTANYGYTF. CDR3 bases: TGTGCCATCAGGGAGGGACAGACTGCTAACTATGGCTACACCTTC.

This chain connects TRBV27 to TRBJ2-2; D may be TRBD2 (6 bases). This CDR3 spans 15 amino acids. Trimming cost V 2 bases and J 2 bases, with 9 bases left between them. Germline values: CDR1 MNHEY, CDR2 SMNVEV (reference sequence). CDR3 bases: TGTGCCAGCAGTTTAGGCGGGATCAACACCGGGGAGCTGTTTTTT. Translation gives CASSLGGINTGELFF.

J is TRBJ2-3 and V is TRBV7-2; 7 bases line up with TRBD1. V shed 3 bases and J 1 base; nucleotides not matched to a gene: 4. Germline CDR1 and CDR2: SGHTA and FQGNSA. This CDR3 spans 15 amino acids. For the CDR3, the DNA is TGTGCCAGCAGCTTCCGGGACAGACGCACAGATACGCAGTATTTT. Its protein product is CASSFRDRRTDTQYF. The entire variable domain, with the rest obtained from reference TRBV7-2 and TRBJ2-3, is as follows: GAGVSQSPSNKVTEKGKDVELRCDPISGHTALYWYRQSLGQGLEFLIYFQGNSAPDKSGLPSDRFSAERTGGSVSTLTIQRTQQEDSAVYLCASSFRDRRTDTQYFGPGTRLTVL.

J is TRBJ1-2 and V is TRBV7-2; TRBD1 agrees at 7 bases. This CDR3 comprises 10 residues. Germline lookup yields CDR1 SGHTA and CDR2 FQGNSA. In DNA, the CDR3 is TGTGTGGAGGGGGCAGGTGGCTACACCTTC. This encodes CVEGAGGYTF.

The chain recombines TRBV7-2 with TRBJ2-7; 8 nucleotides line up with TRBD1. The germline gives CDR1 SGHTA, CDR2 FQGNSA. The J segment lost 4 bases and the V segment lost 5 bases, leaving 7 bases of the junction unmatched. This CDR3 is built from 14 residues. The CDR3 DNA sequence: TGTGCCAGCAGCACCCGACAGGGGTTTTACGAGCAGTACTTC. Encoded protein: CASSTRQGFYEQYF.

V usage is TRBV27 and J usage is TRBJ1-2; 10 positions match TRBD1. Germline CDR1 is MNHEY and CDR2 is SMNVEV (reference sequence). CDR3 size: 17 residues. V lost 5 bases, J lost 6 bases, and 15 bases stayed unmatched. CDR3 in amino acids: CASSHQTETGGKNGYTF. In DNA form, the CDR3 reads TGTGCCAGCAGTCATCAAACGGAGACAGGGGGCAAGAATGGCTACACCTTC.

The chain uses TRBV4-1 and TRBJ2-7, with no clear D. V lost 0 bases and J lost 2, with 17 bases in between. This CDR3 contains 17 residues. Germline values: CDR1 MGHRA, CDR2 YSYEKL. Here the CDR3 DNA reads TGCGCCAGCAGCCAAGAGCGGCAAGGTCCGGCAACCTACGAGCAGTACTTC. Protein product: CASSQERQGPATYEQYF.

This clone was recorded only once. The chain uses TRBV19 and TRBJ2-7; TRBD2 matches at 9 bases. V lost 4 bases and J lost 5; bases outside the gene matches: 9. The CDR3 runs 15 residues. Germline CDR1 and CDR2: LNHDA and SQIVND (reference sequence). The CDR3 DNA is TGTGCCAGTAGTACGAGCTTACTAGCGGGCCACGAGCAGTACTTC. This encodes CASSTSLLAGHEQYF.

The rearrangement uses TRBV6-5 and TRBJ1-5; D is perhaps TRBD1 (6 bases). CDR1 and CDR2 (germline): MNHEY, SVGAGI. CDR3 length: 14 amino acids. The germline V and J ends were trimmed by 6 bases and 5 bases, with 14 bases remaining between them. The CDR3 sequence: CASSVQGSHQPQHF. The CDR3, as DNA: TGTGCCAGCAGCGTACAGGGTTCCCATCAGCCCCAGCATTTT.

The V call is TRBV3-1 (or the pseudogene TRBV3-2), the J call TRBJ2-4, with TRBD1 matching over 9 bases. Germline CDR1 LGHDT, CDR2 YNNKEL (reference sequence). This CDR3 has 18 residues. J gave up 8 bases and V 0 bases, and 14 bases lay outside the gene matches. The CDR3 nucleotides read TGTGCCAGCAGCCAAGAGCCCCGATCCGGGACAGGGAGGGACATTCAGTACTTC. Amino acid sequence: CASSQEPRSGTGRDIQYF.

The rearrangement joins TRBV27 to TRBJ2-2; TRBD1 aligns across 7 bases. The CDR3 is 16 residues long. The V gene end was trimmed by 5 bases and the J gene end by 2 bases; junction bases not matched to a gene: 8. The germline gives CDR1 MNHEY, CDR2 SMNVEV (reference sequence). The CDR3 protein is CASSNPGQLNTGELFF. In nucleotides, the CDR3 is TGTGCCAGCAGTAACCCGGGACAGTTAAACACCGGGGAGCTGTTTTTT.

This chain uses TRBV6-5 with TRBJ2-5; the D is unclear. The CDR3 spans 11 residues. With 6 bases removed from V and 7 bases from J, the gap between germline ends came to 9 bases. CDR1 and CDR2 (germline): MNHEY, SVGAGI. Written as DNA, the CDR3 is TGTGCCAGCAGGTCCTCCGGGACCCAGTACTTC. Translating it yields CASRSSGTQYF.

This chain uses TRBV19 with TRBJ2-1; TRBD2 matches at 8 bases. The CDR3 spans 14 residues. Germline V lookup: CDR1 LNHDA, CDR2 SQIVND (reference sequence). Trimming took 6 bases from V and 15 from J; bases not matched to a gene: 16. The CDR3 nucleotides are TGTGCCAGTAGCTCTCCGGGGGGGCGGGTTGGTGCGTTCTTC. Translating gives CASSSPGGRVGAFF. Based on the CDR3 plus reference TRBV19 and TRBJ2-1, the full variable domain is DGGITQSPKYLFRKEGQNVTLSCEQNLNHDAMYWYRQDPGQGLRLIYYSQIVNDFQKGDIAEGYSVSREKKESFPLTVTSAQKNPTAFYLCASSSPGGRVGAFFGPGTRLTVL.

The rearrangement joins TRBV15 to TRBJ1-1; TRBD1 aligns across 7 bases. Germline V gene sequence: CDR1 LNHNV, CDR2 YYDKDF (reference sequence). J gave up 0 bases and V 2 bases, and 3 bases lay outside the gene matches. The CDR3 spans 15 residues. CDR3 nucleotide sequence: TGTGCCACCAGCAGACCCGGGACAGTGAACACTGAAGCTTTCTTT. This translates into CATSRPGTVNTEAFF.

The CDR3 sequence is CASSNPTSGGATDTQYF. For the CDR3, the DNA is TGTGCCAGCAGTAACCCAACTAGCGGGGGGGCAACAGATACGCAGTATTTT. V gene TRBV28 combines with J gene TRBJ2-3; 13 nucleotides align to TRBD2. V shed 5 bases, J shed 3 bases, and the junction held 8 bases outside the gene matches. Germline CDR1 reads MDHEN; CDR2 reads SYDVKM. This CDR3 has 17 residues. The whole variable domain, filled in from reference TRBV28 and TRBJ2-3, reads DVKVTQSSRYLVKRTGEKVFLECVQDMDHENMFWYRQDPGLGLRLIYFSYDVKMKEKGDIPEGYSVSREKKERFSLILESASTNQTSMYLCASSNPTSGGATDTQYFGPGTRLTVL.

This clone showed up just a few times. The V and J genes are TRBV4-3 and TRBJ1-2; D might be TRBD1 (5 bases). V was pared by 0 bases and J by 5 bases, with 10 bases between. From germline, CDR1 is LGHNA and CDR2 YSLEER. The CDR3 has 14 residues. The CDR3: CASSQDYGGYGYTF. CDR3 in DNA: TGCGCCAGCAGCCAAGATTACGGGGGTTATGGCTACACCTTC.

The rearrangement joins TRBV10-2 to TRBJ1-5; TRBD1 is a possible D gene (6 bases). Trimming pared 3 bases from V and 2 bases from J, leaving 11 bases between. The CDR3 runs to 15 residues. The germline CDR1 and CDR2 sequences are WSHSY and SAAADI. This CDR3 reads CASSESHRGNQPQHF. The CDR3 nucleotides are TGCGCCAGCAGTGAATCCCACAGGGGCAATCAGCCCCAGCATTTT.

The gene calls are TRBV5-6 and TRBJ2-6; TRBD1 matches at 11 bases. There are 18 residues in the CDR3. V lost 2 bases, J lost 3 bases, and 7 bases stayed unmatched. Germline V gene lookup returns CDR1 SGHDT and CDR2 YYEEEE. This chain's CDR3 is CASSLGQGASVGANVLTF. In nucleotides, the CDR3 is TGTGCCAGCAGCTTAGGACAGGGGGCCAGTGTTGGGGCCAACGTCCTGACTTTC.

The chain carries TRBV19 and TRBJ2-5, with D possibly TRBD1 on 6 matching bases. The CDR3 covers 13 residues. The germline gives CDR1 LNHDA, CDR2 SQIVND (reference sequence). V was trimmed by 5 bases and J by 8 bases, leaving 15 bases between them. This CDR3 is CASSRQGPGTQYF. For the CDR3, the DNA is TGTGCCAGTAGTCGGCAGGGGCCTGGAACCCAGTACTTC.

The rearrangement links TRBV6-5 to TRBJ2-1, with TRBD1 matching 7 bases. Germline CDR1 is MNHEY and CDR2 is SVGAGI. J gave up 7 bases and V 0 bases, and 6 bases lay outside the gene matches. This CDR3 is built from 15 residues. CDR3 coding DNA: TGTGCCAGCAGTTACTCCCGACAGGGTATGAATGAGCAGTTCTTC. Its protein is CASSYSRQGMNEQFF.

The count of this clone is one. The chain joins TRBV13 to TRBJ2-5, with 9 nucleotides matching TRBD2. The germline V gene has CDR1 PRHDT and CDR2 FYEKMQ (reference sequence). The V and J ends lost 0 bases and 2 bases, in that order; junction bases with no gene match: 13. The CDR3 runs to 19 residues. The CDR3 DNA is TGTGCCAGCAGCTTAGGTACCAAGGGTATAGCGGGGGATCAAGAGACCCAGTACTTC. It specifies CASSLGTKGIAGDQETQYF.

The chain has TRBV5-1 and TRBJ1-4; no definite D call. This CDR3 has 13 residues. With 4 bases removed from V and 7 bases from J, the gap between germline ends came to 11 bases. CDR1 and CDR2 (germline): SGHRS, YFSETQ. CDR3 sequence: CASSIVPSEKLFF. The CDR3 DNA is TGCGCCAGCAGCATAGTTCCGAGTGAAAAACTGTTTTTT.

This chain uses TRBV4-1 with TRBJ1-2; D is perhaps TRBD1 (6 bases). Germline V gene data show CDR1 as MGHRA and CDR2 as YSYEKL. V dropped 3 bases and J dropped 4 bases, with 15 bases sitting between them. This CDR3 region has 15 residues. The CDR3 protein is CASSHLGGSGYGYTF. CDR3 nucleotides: TGCGCCAGCAGCCACTTAGGGGGATCCGGCTATGGCTACACCTTC.

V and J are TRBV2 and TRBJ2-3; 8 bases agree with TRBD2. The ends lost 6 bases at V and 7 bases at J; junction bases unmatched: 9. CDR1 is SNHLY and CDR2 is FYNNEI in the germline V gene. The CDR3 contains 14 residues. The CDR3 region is CASRASGSRHTQYF. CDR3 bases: TGTGCCAGCAGGGCTAGCGGGTCCAGACATACGCAGTATTTT.

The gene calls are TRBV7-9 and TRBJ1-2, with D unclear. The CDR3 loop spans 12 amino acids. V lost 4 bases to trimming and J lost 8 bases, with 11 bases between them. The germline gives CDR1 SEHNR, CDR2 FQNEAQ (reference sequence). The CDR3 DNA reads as TGTGCCAGCAGCTCAAGCCTGGAGGGCTACACCTTC. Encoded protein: CASSSSLEGYTF.

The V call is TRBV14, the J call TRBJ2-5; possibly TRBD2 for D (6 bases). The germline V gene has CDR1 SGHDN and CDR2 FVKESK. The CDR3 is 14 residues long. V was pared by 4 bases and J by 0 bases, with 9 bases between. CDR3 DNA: TGTGCCAGCAGCCCGGGACTTAACCAAGAGACCCAGTACTTC. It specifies CASSPGLNQETQYF.

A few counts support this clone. This CDR3 is CASSPTSDRADEQYF. CDR3 DNA sequence: TGCGCCAGCAGCCCGACCTCGGACAGGGCCGACGAGCAGTACTTC. The rearrangement links TRBV5-1 to TRBJ2-7, with 8 bases matching TRBD1. Germline trimming cut 4 bases from V and 5 bases from J; bases unmatched to any gene: 11. The CDR3 is made up of 15 amino acids. Per germline, CDR1 SGHRS and CDR2 YFSETQ.

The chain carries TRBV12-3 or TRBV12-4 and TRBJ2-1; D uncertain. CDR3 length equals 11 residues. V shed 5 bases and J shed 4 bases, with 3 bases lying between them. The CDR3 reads CASSRYNEQFF. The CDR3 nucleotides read TGTGCCAGCAGTCGTTACAATGAGCAGTTCTTC.

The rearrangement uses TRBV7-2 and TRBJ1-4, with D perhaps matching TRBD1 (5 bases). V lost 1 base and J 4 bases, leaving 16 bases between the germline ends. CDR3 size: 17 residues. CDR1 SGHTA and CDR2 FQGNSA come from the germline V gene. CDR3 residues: CASSLVFSTEFNEKLFF. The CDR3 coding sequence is TGTGCCAGCAGCTTAGTATTCTCGACAGAGTTTAATGAAAAACTGTTTTTT.

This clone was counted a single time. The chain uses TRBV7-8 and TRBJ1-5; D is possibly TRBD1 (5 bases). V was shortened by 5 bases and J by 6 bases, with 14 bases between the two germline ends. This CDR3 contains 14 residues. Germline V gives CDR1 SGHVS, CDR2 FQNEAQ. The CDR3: CASSLNGGSQPQHF. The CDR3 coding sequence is TGTGCCAGCAGCCTAAACGGGGGTAGTCAGCCCCAGCATTTT.